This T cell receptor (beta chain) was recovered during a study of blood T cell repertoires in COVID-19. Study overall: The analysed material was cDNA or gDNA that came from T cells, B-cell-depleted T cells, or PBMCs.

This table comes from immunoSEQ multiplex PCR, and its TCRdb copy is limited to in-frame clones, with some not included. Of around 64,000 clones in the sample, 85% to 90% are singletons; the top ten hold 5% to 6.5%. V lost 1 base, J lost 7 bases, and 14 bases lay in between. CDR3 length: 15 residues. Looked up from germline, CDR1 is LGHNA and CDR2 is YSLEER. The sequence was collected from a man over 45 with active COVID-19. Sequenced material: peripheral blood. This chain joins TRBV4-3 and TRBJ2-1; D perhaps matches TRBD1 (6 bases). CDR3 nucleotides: TGCGCCAGCAGCCAAGGGGCGGCCAGGGGAAATGAGCAGTTCTTC. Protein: CASSQGAARGNEQFF.